This paragraph covers one T cell receptor beta chain sequence. Its cognate antigen is unknown. The data are from a study of cytomegalovirus exposure and HLA in healthy donors. PCR used 60 Vbeta primers and 13 Jbeta primers. Clones were sequenced by immunoSEQ multiplex PCR, and TCRdb holds only the in-frame ones, with some missing. The sample consists of about 140,000 clones, approximately 76% of them appearing once. Study-level points and caveats: Researchers reported in a later analysis that a missense DCLRE1C variant was tied to TCR beta V- and J-gene trimming.

Germline CDR1 reads MNHNS; CDR2 reads SASEGT. This CDR3 has 15 amino acids. V shed 4 bases and J shed 1 base, with 11 bases lying between them. The sequencing sample was made of PBMCs. The clonotype comes from a middle-aged man in good health and CMV-seronegative. V usage is TRBV6-1 and J usage is TRBJ1-3; D is unclear. CDR3 in DNA: TGTGCCAGCAGTGCCACACATCTTTCTGGAAACACCATATATTTT. Amino acid sequence: CASSATHLSGNTIYF.